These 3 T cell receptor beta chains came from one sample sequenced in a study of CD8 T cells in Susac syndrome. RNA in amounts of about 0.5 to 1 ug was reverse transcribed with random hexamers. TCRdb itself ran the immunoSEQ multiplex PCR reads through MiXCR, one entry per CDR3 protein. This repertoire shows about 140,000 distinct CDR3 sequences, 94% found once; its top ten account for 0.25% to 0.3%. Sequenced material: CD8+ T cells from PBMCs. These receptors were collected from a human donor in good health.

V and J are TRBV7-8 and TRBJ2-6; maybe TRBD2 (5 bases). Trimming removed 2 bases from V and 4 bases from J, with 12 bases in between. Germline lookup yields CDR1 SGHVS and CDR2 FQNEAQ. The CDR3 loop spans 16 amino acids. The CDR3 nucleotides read TGTGCCAGCAGCTTACCGACGGGATCGGGGGCCAACGTCCTGACTTTC. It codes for CASSLPTGSGANVLTF.

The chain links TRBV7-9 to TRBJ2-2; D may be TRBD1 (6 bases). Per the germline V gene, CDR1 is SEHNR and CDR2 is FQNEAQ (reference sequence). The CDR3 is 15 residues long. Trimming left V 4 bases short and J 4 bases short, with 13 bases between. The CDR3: CASSSQGRGTGELFF. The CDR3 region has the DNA TGTGCCAGCAGCTCACAGGGTCGAGGCACCGGGGAGCTGTTTTTT.

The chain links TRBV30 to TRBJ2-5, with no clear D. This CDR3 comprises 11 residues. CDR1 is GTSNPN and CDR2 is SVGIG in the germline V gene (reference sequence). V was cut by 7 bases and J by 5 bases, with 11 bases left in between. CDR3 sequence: CAYLSSETQYF. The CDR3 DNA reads TGTGCCTATCTCTCCAGCGAGACCCAGTACTTC.